One sample yielded the 7 T cell receptor beta chains listed below, sequenced in a study of shared clonotypes between healthy human individuals. Method: immunoSEQ multiplex PCR; TCRdb's copy keeps in-frame clones and lacks some. The sample yields about 1.5 million clones, 98% seen once. Sequenced sample: naive CD4+ T cells sorted from blood. Subset meaning: CD45RA+ positively selected. The receptors were gathered from a man aged 30-40 years in good health.

This clone was picked up one time. The same CDR3 arises from other DNA sequences in this sample as well. The V call is TRBV18, the J call TRBJ2-7; D is undetermined. The CDR3 sequence is 14 residues long. Germline V gene sequence: CDR1 KGHSH, CDR2 LQKENI. The ends were cut back, 0 bases at V and 0 bases at J, with 6 bases in the middle. The CDR3 is CASSPPAASYEQYF. CDR3 sequence (DNA): TGTGCCAGCTCACCACCGGCAGCCTCCTACGAGCAGTACTTC.

This rearrangement joins TRBV7-3 to TRBJ2-7; TRBD1 agrees at 8 bases. The CDR3 spans 13 residues. Germline CDR1 SGHTA, CDR2 FQGTGA. Trimming cost V 5 bases and J 6 bases; bases outside gene matches: 6. The CDR3 DNA is TGTGCCAGCAGCACCGCCAGGGGGCGCGAGCAGTACTTC. Residues: CASSTARGREQYF.

The chain is built from TRBV11-2 and TRBJ2-1, with D uncertain. The germline gives CDR1 SGHAT, CDR2 FQNNGV. Between the trimmed V and J ends, which lost 3 bases and 4 bases, there was a span of 10 bases. The CDR3 extends over 14 amino acids. The CDR3 sequence: CASSFPGLYNEQFF. Here the CDR3 DNA reads TGTGCCAGCAGCTTCCCGGGTCTTTACAATGAGCAGTTCTTC.

The sample holds one count of this clone. The rearrangement links TRBV7-3 to TRBJ2-3, with D maybe TRBD1 (5 bases). The length of the CDR3 is 15 residues. Trimming stripped 0 bases from V and 2 bases from J, with 9 bases between. Looked up from germline, CDR1 is SGHTA and CDR2 is FQGTGA. The CDR3 sequence is CASSLTRDYTDTQYF. CDR3 bases: TGTGCCAGCAGCTTAACCAGGGATTACACAGATACGCAGTATTTT.

V and J are TRBV5-4 and TRBJ2-3; D remains unclear. The CDR3 has 16 amino acids. V lost 2 bases to trimming and J lost 0 bases, with 13 bases between them. Looked up from germline, CDR1 is SGHNT and CDR2 is YYREEE (reference sequence). CDR3 nucleotides: TGTGCCAGCAGCTTATACGCGGCGACTAGCACAGATACGCAGTATTTT. It codes for CASSLYAATSTDTQYF.

The rearrangement joins TRBV9 to TRBJ2-7; 7 bases align to TRBD1. The CDR3 is 14 amino acids. The junction had 5 bases not matched to a gene; V was cut back by 3 bases and J by 2 bases. Germline CDR1 and CDR2: SGDLS and YYNGEE. The CDR3 DNA sequence: TGTGCCAGCAGCGGGGGGACAGAGACCTACGAGCAGTACTTC. Translation: CASSGGTETYEQYF.

This chain links TRBV20-1 with TRBJ1-2; no reliable D call. V lost 2 bases and J 4 bases, leaving 5 bases between the germline ends. The CDR3 is 11 amino acids. Germline V gene sequence: CDR1 DFQATT, CDR2 SNEGSKA (reference sequence). The CDR3 DNA follows: TGCAGTGCTAGACATCTCTATGGCTACACCTTC. Amino acid sequence: CSARHLYGYTF.